This T cell receptor beta chain was identified in a study of blood T cell repertoires in COVID-19. Study details: COVID-19 samples collected from the United States, Italy and Spain covered acute and convalescent phases. In each case, the material was cDNA or gDNA derived from T cells, B-cell-depleted T cells, or PBMCs.

In the source study's methods: Estimation of nucleated cell counts was performed using reference gene primer amplification. This table comes from immunoSEQ multiplex PCR, and its TCRdb copy is limited to in-frame clones, with some not included. V and J calls and clone size are as listed in that table; D and trimming were resolved from the DNA. The table shows around 200,000 clones, with 83% occurring only once. The CDR3 contains 16 residues. V was pared by 3 bases and J by 7 bases, with 13 bases of the junction left unmatched. Germline V gene sequence: CDR1 KGHDR, CDR2 SFDVKD. The chain employs TRBV24-1 and TRBJ1-2, with 7 bases identical to TRBD1. This TCR was recovered from a man aged 40-49 years with active or convalescent COVID-19. The material sequenced was peripheral blood. The DNA for the CDR3 is TGTGCCACCAGTGATCGACAAGCGACAGGGTATCTTGGCTACACCTTC. It is translated as CATSDRQATGYLGYTF.